Here is one TCR beta chain with its context. Primers for the PCR totalled 60 Vbeta and 13 Jbeta. Sequencing was performed with immunoSEQ multiplex PCR; in TCRdb, only in-frame clones are kept and a portion is missing. This table holds over 30,000 clones, 75% to 85% found once. This sample stems from a study of cytomegalovirus exposure and HLA in healthy donors. CDR1 is SQVTM and CDR2 is ANQGSEA in the germline V gene. Trimming at V came to 5 bases and at J to 5 bases, leaving 7 bases not matched to a gene. The CDR3 sequence is 14 residues long. The rearrangement joins TRBV29-1 to TRBJ2-7, with 12 bases matching TRBD1. The sequence was obtained from a woman in her late teens or twenties in good health and CMV-seronegative. The source material was PBMCs. CDR3 DNA: TGCAGCGTTATAACCGGGACAGGGGGCGACGAGCAGTACTTC. This translates into CSVITGTGGDEQYF.